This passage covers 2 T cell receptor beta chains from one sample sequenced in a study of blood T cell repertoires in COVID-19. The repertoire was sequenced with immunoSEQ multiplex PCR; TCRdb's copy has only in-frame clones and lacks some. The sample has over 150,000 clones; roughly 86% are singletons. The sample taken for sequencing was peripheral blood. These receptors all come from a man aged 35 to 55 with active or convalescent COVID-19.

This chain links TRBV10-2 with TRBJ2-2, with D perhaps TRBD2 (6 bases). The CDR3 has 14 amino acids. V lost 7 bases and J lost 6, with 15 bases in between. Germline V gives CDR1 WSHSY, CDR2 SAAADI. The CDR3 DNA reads TGCGCCAGCACCCCCGGGGGTGGGGCCGGGGAGCTGTTTTTT. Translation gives CASTPGGGAGELFF.

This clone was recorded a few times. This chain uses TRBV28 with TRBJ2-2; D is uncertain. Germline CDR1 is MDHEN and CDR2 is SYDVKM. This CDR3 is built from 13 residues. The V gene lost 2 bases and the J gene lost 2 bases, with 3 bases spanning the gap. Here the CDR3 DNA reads TGTGCCAGCAGTTTACGTAACACCGGGGAGCTGTTTTTT. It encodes CASSLRNTGELFF.